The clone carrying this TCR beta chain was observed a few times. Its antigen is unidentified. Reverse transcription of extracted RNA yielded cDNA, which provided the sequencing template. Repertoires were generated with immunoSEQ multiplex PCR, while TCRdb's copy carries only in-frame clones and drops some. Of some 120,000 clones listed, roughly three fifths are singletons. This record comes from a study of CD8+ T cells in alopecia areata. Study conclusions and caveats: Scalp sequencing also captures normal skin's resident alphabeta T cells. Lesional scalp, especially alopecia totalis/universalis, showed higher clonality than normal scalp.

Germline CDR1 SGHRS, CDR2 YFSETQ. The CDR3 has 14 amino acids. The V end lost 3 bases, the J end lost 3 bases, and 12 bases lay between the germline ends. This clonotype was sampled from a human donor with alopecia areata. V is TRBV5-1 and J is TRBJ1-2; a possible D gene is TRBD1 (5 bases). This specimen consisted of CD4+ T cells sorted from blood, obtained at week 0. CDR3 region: CASSWMTGDYGYTF. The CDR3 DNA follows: TGCGCCAGCAGCTGGATGACGGGGGACTATGGCTACACCTTC.